This entry features one T cell receptor beta chain sequence. Germline values: CDR1 SEHNR, CDR2 FQNEAQ (reference sequence). The CDR3 contains 15 residues. The germline V and J ends were trimmed by 0 bases and 4 bases, with 10 bases remaining between them. This specimen comes from a study of T-cell memory formation after mild COVID-19. TCRdb re-derived calls from the 5' RACE reads in MiXCR, one entry per CDR3 protein. Of a few hundred thousand distinct CDR3 sequences detected, 16% appear once; the ten largest clones hold roughly a fifth. Specimen: PBMCs or a T cell subset sorted from them (not recorded which). This TCR came from a man aged 18 to 29 who had mild COVID-19 (a few samples of this study predate the infection). Cell type and time point are not known. The chain joins TRBV7-9 to TRBJ1-5; TRBD1 might be the D (6 bases). The CDR3 nucleotides read TGTGCCAGCAGCTTAGCTTGGACAGATAATCAGCCCCAGCATTTT. This encodes CASSLAWTDNQPQHF.